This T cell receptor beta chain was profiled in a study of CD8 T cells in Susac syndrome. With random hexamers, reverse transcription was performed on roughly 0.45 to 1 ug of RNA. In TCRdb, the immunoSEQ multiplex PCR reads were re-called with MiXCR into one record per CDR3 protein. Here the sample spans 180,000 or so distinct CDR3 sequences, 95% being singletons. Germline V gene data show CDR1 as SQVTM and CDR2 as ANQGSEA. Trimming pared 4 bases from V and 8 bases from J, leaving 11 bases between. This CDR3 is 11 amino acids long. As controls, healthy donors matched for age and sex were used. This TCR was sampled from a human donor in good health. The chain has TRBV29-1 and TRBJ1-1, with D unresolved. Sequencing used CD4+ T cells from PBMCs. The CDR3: CSVVSGSEAFF. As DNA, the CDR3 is TGCAGCGTTGTGAGCGGCAGCGAAGCTTTCTTT.